The following is a T cell receptor (beta chain) sequence with its context. Its antigen is unknown. Germline lookup yields CDR1 SGHRS and CDR2 YFSETQ. With V trimmed by 2 bases and J by 4 bases, 6 bases remained unmatched. The CDR3 has 15 residues. TCRdb re-analysed the 5' RACE reads in MiXCR, keeping a single row per CDR3 protein. The data contain some 700,000 distinct CDR3 sequences, roughly 19% of them singletons. The data are from a study of CD8 T cells in ankylosing spondylitis. Study-level findings and limits: A motif in TCR beta, a set of under ten highly homologous variants, appeared characteristic of ankylosing spondylitis blood.

Input material: blood, either unsorted or a sorted T cell fraction (not recorded which). The chain couples TRBV5-1 to TRBJ2-3; 8 bases are a match to TRBD1. This TCR derives from a male donor with ankylosing spondylitis. The CDR3 nucleotides are TGCGCCAGCAGCTTCGAAGACAGGGGACCAGATACGCAGTATTTT. Translating gives CASSFEDRGPDTQYF.